This T cell receptor beta chain was profiled in a study of cytomegalovirus exposure and HLA in healthy donors. Losses at the gene ends were 10 bases for V and 7 bases for J; bases not matched to a gene: 11. Germline-derived CDR1 and CDR2 are MDHEN and SYDVKM. The CDR3 contains 14 residues. The PCR ran on 60 Vbeta and 13 Jbeta primers. Here immunoSEQ multiplex PCR was the method, and the copy in TCRdb shows in-frame clones only, minus some. Of roughly 100,000 clones listed, roughly an eighth are singletons. The sequence derives from a man aged 40-50 years in good health and CMV-seropositive. The sequencing sample was made of PBMCs. This sequence joins TRBV28 and TRBJ1-5; 9 bases are a match to TRBD1. The CDR3, as DNA: TGTGCCAATAGACAGGGGGGGATCGGACAGCCCCAGCATTTT. This sequence encodes CANRQGGIGQPQHF.